Listed here is a single T cell receptor beta chain. Germline V lookup: CDR1 SEHNR, CDR2 FQNEAQ (reference sequence). This CDR3 region has 12 residues. V lost 4 bases to trimming and J lost 7 bases; unmatched junction nucleotides: 3. The table came from immunoSEQ multiplex PCR; TCRdb's copy has only in-frame clones and leaves some out. The sample records about 40,000 clones, almost 95% being singletons. The sample comes from a study of T cell changes during pregnancy in multiple sclerosis. V and J are TRBV7-9 and TRBJ1-2, with 7 bases lining up with TRBD1. The sequence derives from a female donor with multiple sclerosis, enrolled in a pregnancy study. The sample in question was CD4+ T cells from peripheral blood mononuclear cells, obtained before pregnancy. This CDR3 reads CASSWDSRGYTF. CDR3 in DNA: TGTGCCAGCAGCTGGGACAGCCGTGGCTACACCTTC.